The T cell receptor beta chain described here comes from a study of PD-1 blockade in mismatch repair-deficient tumors (dated by TCRdb to about 2017). With respect to the entire study: Between September 2013 and late 2016, 86 consecutive patients with over ten mismatch repair-deficient cancer types, all previously treated and progressing, were enrolled in the trial. Deep sequencing of TCR CDR3 regions was used to track tumor-associated T cell clones in peripheral blood of patients responding to PD-1 blockade.

The paper as a whole reports these results and caveats: Tumor-resident clones, often undetectable in blood before treatment, expanded rapidly after pembrolizumab and then contracted, generally before radiologic responses.

Libraries were built with the immunoSEQ multiplex PCR assay. Drawn from immuneACCESS, this table holds only the in-frame rearrangements with V and J called that TCRdb kept. Clones are partly lost; checked studies trace under half to an unresolved V gene and leave the rest unexplained. For this sample there are some 130,000 clones; roughly 90% appear just once. 10% to 15% of the sample is held by the ten biggest clonotypes. From cysteine to phenylalanine, the CDR3 is 13 amino acids long. Just CDR3 DNA is preserved here, 39 bases in frame from base 1. CDR1 and CDR2, looked up from the germline V gene, are SGHDT and YYEEEE. V is pruned by 4 bases and J by 4 bases, leaving 4 bases of the junction without a gene match. Mismatch repair deficiency in every enrolled patient was established by polymerase chain reaction or immunohistochemistry. TCR sequencing was carried out for three patients who responded to pembrolizumab therapy. Pembrolizumab PD-1 blockade was prospectively tested in advanced mismatch repair-deficient cancers, regardless of tissue of origin, in the phase II trial. Peripheral blood T cell samples were gathered serially, both before PD-1 blockade started and at multiple time points afterward. Blood sampling time points were reported as weeks after the first dose of pembrolizumab.

With respect to this clone: The specificity of this receptor is unknown. The input lacks base qualities; no much larger clone sits a single base away.

The sequenced sample was peripheral blood, obtained 70 to 73 weeks after starting pembrolizumab. The TCR sequence derives from an adult with mismatch repair-deficient cancer. The sequence is built from TRBV5-6 and TRBJ1-2, with TRBD1 identical over 7 junction bases. The CDR3 region: CASSPGQTYGYTF. The nucleotides are TGTGCCAGCAGCCCGGGACAGACCTATGGCTACACCTTC.